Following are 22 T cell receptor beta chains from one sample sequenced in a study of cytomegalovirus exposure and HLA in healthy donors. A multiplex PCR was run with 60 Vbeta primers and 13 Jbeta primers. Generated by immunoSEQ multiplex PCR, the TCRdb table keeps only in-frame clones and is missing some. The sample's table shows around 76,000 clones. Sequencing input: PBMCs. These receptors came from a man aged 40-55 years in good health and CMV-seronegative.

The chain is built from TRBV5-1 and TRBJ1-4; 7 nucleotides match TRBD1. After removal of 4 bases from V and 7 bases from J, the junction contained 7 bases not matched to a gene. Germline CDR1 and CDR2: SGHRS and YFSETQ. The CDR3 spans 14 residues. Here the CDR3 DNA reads TGCGCCAGCAGCCGGGACAGTTGGGCTGAAAAACTGTTTTTT. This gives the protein CASSRDSWAEKLFF.

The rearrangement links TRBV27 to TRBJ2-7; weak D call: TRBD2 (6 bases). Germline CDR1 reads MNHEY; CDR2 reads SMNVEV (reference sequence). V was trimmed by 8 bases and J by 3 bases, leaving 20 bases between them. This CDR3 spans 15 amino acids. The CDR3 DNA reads TGTGCCAGCGTGAAGGAGGCCGGGGGTGACTACGAGCAGTACTTC. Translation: CASVKEAGGDYEQYF.

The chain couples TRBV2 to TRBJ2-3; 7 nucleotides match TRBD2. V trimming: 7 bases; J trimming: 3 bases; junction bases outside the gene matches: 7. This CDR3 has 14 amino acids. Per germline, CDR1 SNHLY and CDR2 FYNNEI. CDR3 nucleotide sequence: TGTGCCAGCATTTATGGAGCGGGAACAGATACGCAGTATTTT. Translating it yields CASIYGAGTDTQYF.

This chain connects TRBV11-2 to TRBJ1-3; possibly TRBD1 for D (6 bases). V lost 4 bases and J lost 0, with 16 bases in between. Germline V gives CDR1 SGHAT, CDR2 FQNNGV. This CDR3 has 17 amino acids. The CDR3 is CASSSRTVQISGNTIYF. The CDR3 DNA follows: TGTGCCAGCAGCTCCCGGACAGTGCAAATCTCTGGAAACACCATATATTTT.

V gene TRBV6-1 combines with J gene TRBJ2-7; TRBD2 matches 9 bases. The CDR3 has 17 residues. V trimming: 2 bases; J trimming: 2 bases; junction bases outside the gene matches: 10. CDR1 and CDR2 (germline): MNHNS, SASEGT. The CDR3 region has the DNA TGTGCCAGCAGTGAATCCCCTAGCGGGATAATTGCCTACGAGCAGTACTTC. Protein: CASSESPSGIIAYEQYF.

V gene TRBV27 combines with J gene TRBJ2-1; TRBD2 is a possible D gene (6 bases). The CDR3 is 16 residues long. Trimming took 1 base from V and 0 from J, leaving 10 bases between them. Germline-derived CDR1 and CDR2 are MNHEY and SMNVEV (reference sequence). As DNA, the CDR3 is TGTGCCAGCAGTTTATTTGGGACTCTCTCCTACAATGAGCAGTTCTTC. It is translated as CASSLFGTLSYNEQFF.

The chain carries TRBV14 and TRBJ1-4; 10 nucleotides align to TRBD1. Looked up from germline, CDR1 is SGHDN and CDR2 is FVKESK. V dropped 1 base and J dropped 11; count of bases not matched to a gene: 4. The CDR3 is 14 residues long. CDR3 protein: CASSQGQGASKLFF. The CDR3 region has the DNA TGTGCCAGCAGCCAAGGACAGGGGGCGTCTAAACTGTTTTTT.

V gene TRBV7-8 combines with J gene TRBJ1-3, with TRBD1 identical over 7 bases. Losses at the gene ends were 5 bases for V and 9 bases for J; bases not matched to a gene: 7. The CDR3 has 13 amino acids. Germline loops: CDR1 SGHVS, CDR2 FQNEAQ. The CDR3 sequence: CASSASRQGTIYF. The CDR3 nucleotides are TGTGCCAGCAGCGCGTCACGACAGGGCACCATATATTTT.

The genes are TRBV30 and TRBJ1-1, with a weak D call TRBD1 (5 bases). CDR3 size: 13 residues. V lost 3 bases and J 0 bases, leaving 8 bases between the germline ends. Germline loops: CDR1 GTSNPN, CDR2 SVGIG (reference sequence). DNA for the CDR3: TGTGCCTGGAGCAGGGTTATGAACACTGAAGCTTTCTTT. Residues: CAWSRVMNTEAFF.

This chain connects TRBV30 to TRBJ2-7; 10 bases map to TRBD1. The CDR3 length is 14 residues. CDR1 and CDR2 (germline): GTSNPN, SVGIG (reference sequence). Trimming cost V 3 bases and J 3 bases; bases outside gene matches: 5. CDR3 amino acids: CAWRRTGGSYEQYF. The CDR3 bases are TGTGCCTGGAGACGGACAGGGGGGAGCTACGAGCAGTACTTC.

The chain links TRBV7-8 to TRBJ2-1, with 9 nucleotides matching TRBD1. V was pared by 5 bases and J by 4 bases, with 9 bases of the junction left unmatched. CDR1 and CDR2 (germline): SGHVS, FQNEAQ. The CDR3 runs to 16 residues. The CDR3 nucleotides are TGTGCCAGCAGCCAAACGGACAGGGGAGGATACAATGAGCAGTTCTTC. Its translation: CASSQTDRGGYNEQFF.

The CDR3 bases are TGCGCCAGCAGCTTGGAGGCAGGGATCGCCGGGGAGCTGTTTTTT. Translating it yields CASSLEAGIAGELFF. This chain links TRBV5-1 with TRBJ2-2, with a tentative D call TRBD1 (5 bases). The V end lost 0 bases, the J end lost 6 bases, and 12 bases lay between the germline ends. Looked up from germline, CDR1 is SGHRS and CDR2 is YFSETQ. This CDR3 has 15 amino acids.

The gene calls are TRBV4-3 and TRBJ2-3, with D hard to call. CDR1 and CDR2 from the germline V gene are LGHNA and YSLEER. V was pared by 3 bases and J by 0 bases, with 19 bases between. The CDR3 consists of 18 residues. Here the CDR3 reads CASSQEPLTATSTDTQYF. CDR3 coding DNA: TGCGCCAGCAGCCAGGAGCCCCTGACTGCTACTAGCACAGATACGCAGTATTTT.

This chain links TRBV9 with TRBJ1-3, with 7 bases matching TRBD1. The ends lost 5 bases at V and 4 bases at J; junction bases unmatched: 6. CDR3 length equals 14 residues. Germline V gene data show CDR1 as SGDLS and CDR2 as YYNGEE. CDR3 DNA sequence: TGTGCCAGCAGAGCTACAGGGGAGGGAAACACCATATATTTT. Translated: CASRATGEGNTIYF.

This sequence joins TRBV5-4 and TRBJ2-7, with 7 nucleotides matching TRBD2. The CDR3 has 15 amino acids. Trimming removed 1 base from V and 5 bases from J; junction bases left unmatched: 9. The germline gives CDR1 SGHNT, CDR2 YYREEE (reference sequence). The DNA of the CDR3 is TGTGCCAGCAGCTTGCGAGCGGGATTACAAAACGAGCAGTACTTC. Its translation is CASSLRAGLQNEQYF.

The CDR3, as DNA: TGTGCCAGCAGACCGGGACAGGGAAACGAAAAACTGTTTTTT. Translating gives CASRPGQGNEKLFF. J is TRBJ1-4 and V is TRBV6-6; TRBD1 matches 9 bases. Per germline, CDR1 MNHNY and CDR2 SVGAGI (reference sequence). After removal of 6 bases from V and 8 bases from J, the junction contained 7 bases not matched to a gene. The CDR3 has 14 residues.

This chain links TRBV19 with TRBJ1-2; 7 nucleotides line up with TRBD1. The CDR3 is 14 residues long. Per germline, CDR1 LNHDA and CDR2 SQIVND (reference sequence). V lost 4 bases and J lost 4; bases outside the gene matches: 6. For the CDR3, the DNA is TGTGCCAGTAGTAGAAGGACAGGCCTCTATGGCTACACCTTC. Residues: CASSRRTGLYGYTF.

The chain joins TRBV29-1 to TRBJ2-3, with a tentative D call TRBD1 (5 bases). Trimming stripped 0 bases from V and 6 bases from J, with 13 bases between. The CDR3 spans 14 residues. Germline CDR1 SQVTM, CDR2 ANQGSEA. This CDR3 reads CSVEDSLGVDTQYF. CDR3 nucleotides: TGCAGCGTTGAAGACAGCCTAGGGGTGGATACGCAGTATTTT.

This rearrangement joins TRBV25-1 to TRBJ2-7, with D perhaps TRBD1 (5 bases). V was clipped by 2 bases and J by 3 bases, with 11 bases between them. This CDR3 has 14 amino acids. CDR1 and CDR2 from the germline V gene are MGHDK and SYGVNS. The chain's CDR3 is CASSEGAGIYEQYF. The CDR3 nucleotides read TGTGCCAGCAGTGAAGGGGCAGGTATCTACGAGCAGTACTTC.

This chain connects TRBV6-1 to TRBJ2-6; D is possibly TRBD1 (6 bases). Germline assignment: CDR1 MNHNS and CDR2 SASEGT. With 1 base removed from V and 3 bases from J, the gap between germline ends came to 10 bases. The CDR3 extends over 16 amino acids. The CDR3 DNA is TGTGCCAGCAGTGAAGGCCCAGGGGATGGGGCCAACGTCCTGACTTTC. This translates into CASSEGPGDGANVLTF.

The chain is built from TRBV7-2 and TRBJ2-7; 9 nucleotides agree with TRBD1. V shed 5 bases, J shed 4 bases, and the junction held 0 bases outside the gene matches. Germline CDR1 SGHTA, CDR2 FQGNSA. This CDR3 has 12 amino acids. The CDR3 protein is CASSGQGYEQYF. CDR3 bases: TGTGCCAGCAGCGGACAGGGGTACGAGCAGTACTTC.

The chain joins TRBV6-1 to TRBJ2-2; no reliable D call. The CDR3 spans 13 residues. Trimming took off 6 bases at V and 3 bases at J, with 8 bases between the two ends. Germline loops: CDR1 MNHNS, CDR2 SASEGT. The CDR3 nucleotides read TGTGCCAGCAGGCCAACGGACACCGGGGAGCTGTTTTTT. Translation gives CASRPTDTGELFF.